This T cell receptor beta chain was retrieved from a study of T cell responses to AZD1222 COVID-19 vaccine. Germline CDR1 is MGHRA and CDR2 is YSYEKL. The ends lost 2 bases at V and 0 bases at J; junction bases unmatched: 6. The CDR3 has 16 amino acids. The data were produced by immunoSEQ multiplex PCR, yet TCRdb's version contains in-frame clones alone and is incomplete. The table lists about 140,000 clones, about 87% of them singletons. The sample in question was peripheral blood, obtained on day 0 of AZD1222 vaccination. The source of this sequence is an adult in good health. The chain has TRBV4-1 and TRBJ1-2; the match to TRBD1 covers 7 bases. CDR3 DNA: TGCGCCAGCAGCCAACTAACAGGGGATGCTAACTATGGCTACACCTTC. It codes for CASSQLTGDANYGYTF.